This is a list of T cell receptor beta chains from one sample in a study of Tregs in tolerant kidney transplant recipients. Generated by immunoSEQ multiplex PCR, the TCRdb table keeps only in-frame clones and is missing some. The data contain 55,000 to 70,000 clones, roughly 88% of them seen just once; the ten biggest clones take up around 1.9%. The sequencing used Tregs from blood, collected before the transplant. The receptors were sampled from a human donor who received a combined kidney and bone marrow transplant. CDR3s include the opening cysteine and the closing phenylalanine or tryptophan. Fields, in order: J gene, D gene, clone size, V gene, CDR3 DNA, CDR3 protein. D genes are given only for firm matches. The listing skips clone size in some rows; elsewhere it reads once, few, many or a size class.

J gene: TRBJ2-3; D gene: .; clone size: .; V gene: TRBV4-3; CDR3 DNA: TGCGCCAGCAGCCAAGTGGGCGGGAGCACAGATACGCAGTATTTT; CDR3 protein: CASSQVGGSTDTQYF
J gene: TRBJ1-3; D gene: .; clone size: .; V gene: TRBV2; CDR3 DNA: TGTGCCAGCAGTCCGCCGGGGTTCAGCACTGGAAACACCATATATTTT; CDR3 protein: CASSPPGFSTGNTIYF
J gene: TRBJ1-2; D gene: .; clone size: .; V gene: TRBV7-8; CDR3 DNA: TGTGCCAGCAGCTTAGGAATAGTCAGGGCAAACTATGGCTACACCTTC; CDR3 protein: CASSLGIVRANYGYTF
J gene: TRBJ1-5; D gene: TRBD1; clone size: once; V gene: TRBV27; CDR3 DNA: TGTGCCAGCAGGCGATCGGTTCAGGGGGCGGTGAATCAGCCCCAGCATTTT; CDR3 protein: CASRRSVQGAVNQPQHF
J gene: TRBJ2-1; D gene: TRBD2; clone size: .; V gene: TRBV14; CDR3 DNA: TGTGCCAGCAGCCAAGCCAACCTGCTAGGGACTAGCAGGTACAATGAGCAGTTCTTC; CDR3 protein: CASSQANLLGTSRYNEQFF
J gene: TRBJ2-7; D gene: .; clone size: .; V gene: TRBV7-2; CDR3 DNA: TGTGCCAGCAGCTCGCGCCCCTCCTACGAGCAGTACTTC; CDR3 protein: CASSSRPSYEQYF
J gene: TRBJ1-2; D gene: .; clone size: few; V gene: TRBV7-9; CDR3 DNA: TGTGCCAGCAGCCCGACCGGGACTCTCTATGGCTACACCTTC; CDR3 protein: CASSPTGTLYGYTF
J gene: TRBJ2-7; D gene: .; clone size: .; V gene: TRBV6-1; CDR3 DNA: TGTGCCAGCAGCCGGGACCCAGGGGACCCCGAGCAGTACTTC; CDR3 protein: CASSRDPGDPEQYF
J gene: TRBJ2-2; D gene: .; clone size: .; V gene: TRBV5-1; CDR3 DNA: TGCGCCAGCAGCAAGGGACCAAACACCGGGGAGCTGTTTTTT; CDR3 protein: CASSKGPNTGELFF
J gene: TRBJ2-1; D gene: TRBD1; clone size: .; V gene: TRBV19; CDR3 DNA: TGTGCCAGTAGTATAGTGTTCGGGACAGGGTCCAATGAGCAGTTCTTC; CDR3 protein: CASSIVFGTGSNEQFF
J gene: TRBJ1-1; D gene: .; clone size: .; V gene: TRBV5-1; CDR3 DNA: TGCGCCAGCAGGAAGGCACAGCTTTCAACCCTGAACACTGAAGCTTTCTTT; CDR3 protein: CASRKAQLSTLNTEAFF
J gene: TRBJ1-1; D gene: .; clone size: .; V gene: TRBV6-6; CDR3 DNA: TGTGCCAGCAGTTACTCTAGAGACAGTGGGGGAGCTTTCTTT; CDR3 protein: CASSYSRDSGGAFF
J gene: TRBJ1-1; D gene: .; clone size: .; V gene: TRBV7-8; CDR3 DNA: TGTGCCAGCAGCTTAGATCCGGGGTCTGAAGCTTTCTTT; CDR3 protein: CASSLDPGSEAFF
J gene: TRBJ2-3; D gene: .; clone size: .; V gene: TRBV5-4; CDR3 DNA: TGTGCCATCCACCGCGGGGGCAGCACAGATACGCAGTATTTT; CDR3 protein: CAIHRGGSTDTQYF
J gene: TRBJ2-7; D gene: TRBD2; clone size: once; V gene: TRBV18; CDR3 DNA: TGTGCCAGCTCACCATGGACTAGCGACTCCTACGAGCAGTACTTC; CDR3 protein: CASSPWTSDSYEQYF
J gene: TRBJ1-2; D gene: TRBD1; clone size: once; V gene: TRBV14; CDR3 DNA: TGTGCCAGCAGCCACGGGGACGTCAGGGGGGGCTATGGCTACACCTTC; CDR3 protein: CASSHGDVRGGYGYTF
J gene: TRBJ2-1; D gene: .; clone size: .; V gene: TRBV7-9; CDR3 DNA: TGTGCCAGCAGCTTAAAATTTAGGACAGACAATGAGCAGTTCTTC; CDR3 protein: CASSLKFRTDNEQFF
J gene: TRBJ1-1; D gene: TRBD1; clone size: .; V gene: TRBV13; CDR3 DNA: TGTGCCAGCAGCTTAGGCCGGAGGGACAGGTTGTATGCTTCTGAAGCTTTCTTT; CDR3 protein: CASSLGRRDRLYASEAFF
J gene: TRBJ2-7; D gene: TRBD2; clone size: .; V gene: TRBV7-6; CDR3 DNA: TGTGCCAGCATCCGCCTTGACGGAGCCGGGAGGTACGAGCAGTACTTC; CDR3 protein: CASIRLDGAGRYEQYF
J gene: TRBJ2-1; D gene: .; clone size: .; V gene: TRBV19; CDR3 DNA: TGTGCCAGTAGTGCCTTCGGACGGACCGTGCAGTTCTTC; CDR3 protein: CASSAFGRTVQFF
J gene: TRBJ1-2; D gene: TRBD1; clone size: .; V gene: TRBV27; CDR3 DNA: TGTGCCAGCCGGGACAGGGGGCTAGATCAGGATGGCTACACCTTC; CDR3 protein: CASRDRGLDQDGYTF
J gene: TRBJ1-1; D gene: .; clone size: .; V gene: TRBV2; CDR3 DNA: TGTGCCAGCAGTGAAGGCGGCAGGAGGAAAGCTTTCTTT; CDR3 protein: CASSEGGRRKAFF
J gene: TRBJ2-7; D gene: TRBD1; clone size: .; V gene: TRBV7-9; CDR3 DNA: TGTGCCAGCAGTCTAACCGGGACAGTAAGCGAGCAGTACTTC; CDR3 protein: CASSLTGTVSEQYF
J gene: TRBJ1-2; D gene: .; clone size: few; V gene: TRBV5-1; CDR3 DNA: TGCGCCAGCAGCAAAGATTTTAATCGCTACACCTTC; CDR3 protein: CASSKDFNRYTF